A single sample is the source of the 4 T cell receptor beta chains below, sequenced in a study of blood T cell repertoires in COVID-19. Produced via immunoSEQ multiplex PCR; TCRdb's table is partial and in-frame only. The data hold a few hundred thousand clones, with about 90% observed a single time. Source material: peripheral blood. The receptors here all came from a woman in her thirties with COVID-19, enrolled during active disease.

The chain couples TRBV5-1 to TRBJ2-1; D not resolved. The CDR3 is 14 residues long. With 7 bases removed from V and 0 bases from J, the gap between germline ends came to 11 bases. CDR1 and CDR2 from the germline V gene are SGHRS and YFSETQ. CDR3 sequence (DNA): TGCGCCAGCTGCCCCCAGAACTCCTACAATGAGCAGTTCTTC. It specifies CASCPQNSYNEQFF.

This rearrangement joins TRBV2 to TRBJ1-1; D gene ambiguous. The CDR3 has 10 residues. Germline-derived CDR1 and CDR2 are SNHLY and FYNNEI. The V and J ends lost 8 bases and 7 bases respectively, with 8 bases between them. The CDR3 nucleotides are TGTGCCAGCGGGAGATATGAAGCTTTCTTT. This codes for CASGRYEAFF.

J is TRBJ1-2 and V is TRBV24-1; D remains ambiguous. V shed 6 bases and J shed 2 bases, with 12 bases lying between them. The CDR3 runs to 14 residues. The germline V gene encodes CDR1 KGHDR and CDR2 SFDVKD. In nucleotides, the CDR3 is TGTGCCACCAGTTCCATGGAGGGCAACTATGGCTACACCTTC. This sequence encodes CATSSMEGNYGYTF.

The chain is built from TRBV19 and TRBJ1-4, with D maybe TRBD1 (5 bases). Trimming took 6 bases from V and 3 from J, leaving 14 bases between them. This CDR3 comprises 15 residues. Germline values: CDR1 LNHDA, CDR2 SQIVND (reference sequence). The CDR3: CASSGGRGPNEKLFF. The DNA for the CDR3 is TGTGCCAGTAGCGGGGGTCGAGGACCTAATGAAAAACTGTTTTTT.